A single sample is the source of the 3 T cell receptor beta chains below, sequenced in a study of T cells in Graves' hyperthyroidism and ophthalmopathy (dated by TCRdb to the late 2010s). The method behind the library was multiplex PCR. This sample was sequenced with an Illumina HiSeq 2000. The TCR beta CDR3 regions were amplified from RNA transcripts. The first round of RT-PCR for the TCR CDR3 was performed with the HTBI primer set and the Qiagen OneStep RT-PCR kit. TCRdb took the public reads, trimmed them with fastp at Q25, ran MiXCR for clone calling and kept in-frame beta chains. Merged by CDR3 protein, the rows form single entries marked with the most common genes and DNA. This sample is represented by under 600,000 distinct CDR3 sequences; around 16% of them were singletons. In total, the top ten clones hold roughly 3.4% of the sample. Sequenced input: blood. The origin of the receptors is a woman aged 40 to 49 with Graves' ophthalmopathy.

Turning to this clonotype: A read error is possible here, since a much larger clone lies one base away. This rearrangement joins TRBV2 to TRBJ1-4; 7 nucleotides line up with TRBD1. Germline V gene lookup returns CDR1 SNHLY and CDR2 FYNNEI. V was clipped by 8 bases and J by 0 bases; unmatched bases: 3. The length of the CDR3 is 14 residues. The CDR3 bases are TGTGCCAGCGGAGGACAGGCAACTAATGAAAAACTGTTTTTT. It encodes CASGGQATNEKLFF.

Details on this clonotype: At one boundary the junction diverges from the germline segment, which might be a read error. For the CDR3, the DNA is TGCGGCGTTGAAGTCAGGGGTAGCCCCCACTACGAGCAGTACTTC. It is translated as CGVEVRGSPHYEQYF. The chain couples TRBV29-1 to TRBJ2-7; D possibly corresponds to TRBD1 (6 bases). This CDR3 has 15 residues. Per germline, CDR1 SQVTM and CDR2 ANQGSEA.

Ten or more counts support this clonotype. The V gene is TRBV28, the J gene TRBJ2-7; D remains ambiguous. The germline V gene has CDR1 MDHEN and CDR2 SYDVKM. The V gene lost 7 bases and the J gene lost 3 bases, with 19 bases spanning the gap. The CDR3 totals 15 residues. This CDR3 is CASNSGGGTVYEQYF. The CDR3 bases are TGTGCCAGCAACTCAGGCGGCGGCACTGTCTACGAGCAGTACTTC.